The 14 T cell receptor beta chains in this list originate from one sample, sequenced in a study of sequential checkpoint blockade in melanoma. The protocol was immunoSEQ multiplex PCR, while the TCRdb copy is restricted to in-frame clones and leaves out a portion. The sample includes under 25,000 clones, about four fifths of them seen just once. As to treatment: randomized to nivolumab then ipilimumab (arm A) or the reverse (arm B). The specimen was CD8+ T cells sorted from blood (inferred from file names), collected from a patient given nivolumab and ipilimumab in sequence. The receptors originated from a human donor with melanoma.

Here the CDR3 DNA reads TGTGCCAGCAGCTTTAGTGTCAGGGATTTCTCCTACGAGCAGTACTTC. Encoded protein: CASSFSVRDFSYEQYF. The rearrangement links TRBV7-9 to TRBJ2-7; a weak D match, TRBD1 (5 bases). Trimming took 3 bases from V and 0 from J, leaving 15 bases between them. This CDR3 has 16 amino acids. Germline V gene sequence: CDR1 SEHNR, CDR2 FQNEAQ (reference sequence). The full variable domain, rest sourced from reference TRBV7-9 and TRBJ2-7, is DTGVSQNPRHKITKRGQNVTFRCDPISEHNRLYWYRQTLGQGPEFLTYFQNEAQLEKSRLLSDRFSAERPKGSFSTLEIQRTEQGDSAMYLCASSFSVRDFSYEQYFGPGTRLTVT.

The CDR3 protein is CASSDARTGDEQFF. The CDR3 DNA reads as TGCGCCAGCAGTGACGCCCGGACAGGGGATGAGCAGTTCTTC. The V and J genes are TRBV10-1 and TRBJ2-1; 9 bases fit TRBD1. Germline CDR1 WNHNN, CDR2 SYGVQD (reference sequence). This CDR3 spans 14 amino acids. Germline trimming cut 3 bases from V and 8 bases from J; bases unmatched to any gene: 5.

The rearrangement joins TRBV28 to TRBJ2-7; 7 positions match TRBD2. V was clipped by 4 bases and J by 0 bases; unmatched bases: 3. The germline V gene encodes CDR1 MDHEN and CDR2 SYDVKM. This CDR3 has 14 amino acids. The CDR3 is CASSSGTNSYEQYF. The CDR3 DNA reads TGTGCCAGCAGTTCCGGGACTAACTCCTACGAGCAGTACTTC.

This chain uses TRBV27 with TRBJ2-7; 11 bases match TRBD2. Trimming took 3 bases from V and 4 from J; bases not matched to a gene: 2. This CDR3 is built from 14 residues. Germline V CDR1 and CDR2: MNHEY, SMNVEV (reference sequence). The DNA for the CDR3 is TGTGCCAGCAGTTTGGGGACTAGCGGATACGAGCAGTACTTC. Its protein product is CASSLGTSGYEQYF.

J is TRBJ1-5 and V is TRBV7-8; no firm D call. V was shortened by 5 bases and J by 4 bases, with 6 bases between the two germline ends. Per the germline V gene, CDR1 is SGHVS and CDR2 is FQNEAQ. There are 12 residues in the CDR3. The CDR3 nucleotides read TGTGCCAGCAGCGACTCGAATCAGCCCCAGCATTTT. Translation gives CASSDSNQPQHF.

The genes are TRBV5-1 and TRBJ2-7, with D possibly matching TRBD2 (5 bases). Germline V gene sequence: CDR1 SGHRS, CDR2 YFSETQ. V gave up 1 base and J gave up 5 bases, with 13 bases separating them. The CDR3 runs 14 residues. CDR3 protein: CASSLRGSRDEQYF. CDR3 nucleotides: TGCGCCAGCAGCTTGCGGGGATCGCGGGACGAGCAGTACTTC.

The chain uses TRBV7-8 and TRBJ1-3; D uncertain. The CDR3 contains 15 residues. Trimming shortened V by 5 bases and J by 2 bases, and 13 bases separated the two germline ends. Germline V gene lookup returns CDR1 SGHVS and CDR2 FQNEAQ. The CDR3 protein is CASSLPRGAGNTIYF. In DNA, the CDR3 is TGTGCCAGCAGCCTTCCGCGGGGAGCTGGAAACACCATATATTTT.

The chain uses TRBV9 and TRBJ1-2; 9 bases agree with TRBD1. CDR3 length: 16 residues. Trimming took 0 bases from V and 3 from J; bases not matched to a gene: 6. From germline, CDR1 is SGDLS and CDR2 YYNGEE. The CDR3 loop is CASSVEGGTGYYGYTF. The CDR3 DNA reads TGTGCCAGCAGCGTAGAAGGAGGGACAGGGTACTATGGCTACACCTTC.

A remark on this clone: The identical CDR3 is also encoded by other nucleotide sequences in the sample. V usage is TRBV11-2 and J usage is TRBJ2-7, with no clear D. Germline V gives CDR1 SGHAT, CDR2 FQNNGV. CDR3 length equals 14 residues. The V end was cut by 1 base, the J end by 0 bases, with 7 bases between. The CDR3 DNA sequence: TGTGCCAGCAGCTTAGCAGGATCCTCCTACGAGCAGTACTTC. Amino acids: CASSLAGSSYEQYF.

This chain uses TRBV7-9 with TRBJ2-1; TRBD1 matches at 10 bases. Per the germline V gene, CDR1 is SEHNR and CDR2 is FQNEAQ (reference sequence). This CDR3 is 14 amino acids long. V dropped 5 bases and J dropped 8; count of bases not matched to a gene: 6. The CDR3 DNA sequence: TGTGCCAGCAGCCGGGGACAGGGGATCGATGAGCAGTTCTTC. This sequence encodes CASSRGQGIDEQFF. The full variable domain, its missing parts supplied by reference TRBV7-9 and TRBJ2-1, is DTGVSQNPRHKITKRGQNVTFRCDPISEHNRLYWYRQTLGQGPEFLTYFQNEAQLEKSRLLSDRFSAERPKGSFSTLEIQRTEQGDSAMYLCASSRGQGIDEQFFGPGTRLTVL.

The chain joins TRBV5-1 to TRBJ2-7; 8 bases are shared with TRBD1. Per germline, CDR1 SGHRS and CDR2 YFSETQ. This CDR3 has 14 amino acids. J lost 3 bases, V lost 4 bases, and 6 bases had no gene match. The CDR3 nucleotides are TGCGCCAGCAGCGCCCGGACAGGGAGCTACGAGCAGTACTTC. Protein product: CASSARTGSYEQYF.

This clone is classed as large (0.1 to 1%). The chain uses TRBV21-1 and TRBJ1-5; the table's D call of TRBD1 was not tested on the DNA. TRBV21-1 is given as a pseudogene. CDR3 length: 19 residues. CDR3 amino acids: CASSKGGGQGASGNQPQHF. In DNA form, the CDR3 reads TGTGCCAGCAGCAAAGGGGGGGGACAGGGGGCCTCGGGCAATCAGCCCCAGCATTTT.

This chain's CDR3 is CASSADQGADYGYTF. CDR3 nucleotide sequence: TGTGCCAGCAGTGCCGATCAGGGGGCGGACTATGGCTACACCTTC. The chain recombines TRBV6-4 with TRBJ1-2, with 8 bases aligning to TRBD1. Losses at the gene ends were 4 bases for V and 3 bases for J; bases not matched to a gene: 7. Germline CDR1 is MRHNA and CDR2 is SNTAGT. This CDR3 spans 15 amino acids.

V usage is TRBV2 and J usage is TRBJ1-2, with 9 bases aligning to TRBD1. Germline V gene lookup returns CDR1 SNHLY and CDR2 FYNNEI. V dropped 6 bases and J dropped 5; count of bases not matched to a gene: 7. The CDR3 is 14 amino acids. The CDR3 nucleotides read TGTGCCAGCAGGGGGACAGGGCTGTATTATGGCTACACCTTC. This codes for CASRGTGLYYGYTF.